This T cell receptor (beta chain) was recorded in a study of memory CD4+ T cells and cytomegalovirus serostatus (dated by TCRdb to between 2017 and 2020). Turning to the overall study: The cohort comprised around 35 healthy Belgian adults, 9 CMV seropositive and some 24 CMV seronegative. The study sequenced CD4+ memory TCRbeta repertoires of a Belgian cohort with known cytomegalovirus serostatus to replicate a published TCR-based CMV serostatus classifier.

A FACSAria II was used to sort memory CD4+ T cells, defined as single viable CD3+CD4+CD8-CD45RO+ cells. CMV serostatus was determined with a Roche Elecsys assay detecting serum IgG against CMV pp150, pp28, p38 and p52. After the samples were thawed, total CD4+ T cells were enriched through positive selection using CD4 magnetic microbeads. The samples came from a different study that was designed specifically to examine the CD4+ T cell memory repertoire. Peripheral blood mononuclear cells were isolated and cryopreserved according to standard operating procedures, and serum was kept at -80 degrees C. The staining used CD3-PerCP (BW264/56), CD4-APC (RPA-T4), CD45RO-PE (UCHT1) and CD8-Pacific Orange (3B5) antibodies, and Sytox blue was used to exclude non-viable cells. The Quick-DNA Microprep Kit was used to extract genomic DNA from the sorted cells. TCRbeta DNA was amplified with the immunoSEQ hsTCRbeta kit following the manufacturer's protocol. TCRbeta libraries were sequenced on an Illumina MiSeq instrument. Under the source paper's analysis protocol: Removing out-of-frame sequences left a few million distinct TCRbeta sequences, an average of about 67,000 per individual. Two values were used to score each individual: the count of 164 previously reported CMV-associated TCRbeta sequences and the total count of productive distinct TCRbeta sequences. A beta-binomial model was reimplemented in Python, and scikit-learn random forests with default parameters were trained on data from the US cohort. Classifier performance on the Belgian cohort was summarized as median AUC with percentile confidence intervals calculated over 10,000 bootstrap iterations. TCRdb carries this immuneACCESS record with in-frame sequences only. Its versions omit some clonotypes, under half of them owing to an unresolved V gene in the studies checked, with the rest unexplained. The V and J calls and clone size are taken from that table; D and trimming were inferred from the DNA. In this sample the table shows 55,000 to 60,000 clones, about three quarters of which occur a single time. In total, the top ten clones hold around 1.1% of the sample.

The junction shows trimming of 2 bases on V and 6 bases on J, plus 10 bases between the germline ends. The germline V gene (reference sequence) supplies CDR1 SEHNR and CDR2 FQNEAQ. The CDR3 holds 13 amino acids from the cysteine to the phenylalanine. Just the 39-base CDR3 DNA is kept, in frame starting at base 1. Remarks on this clone: This clone's antigen is unknown. Base qualities are not recorded, but no much larger clone differs from it by a single base.

General findings and caveats noted by the study authors: Among the 160 or so previously reported CMV-associated TCRbeta sequences, some 67 showed up in the CD4+ memory repertoires, with each one found in between one and five individuals. CMV serostatus prediction reached a median bootstrapped AUC of roughly 0.95 with the original framework and 0.91 with a US-trained random forest. The results were read as suggesting that the CMV-associated TCR signature is, for the most part, present in the CD4+ memory repertoire. On the Belgian cohort, the classifier based on the original framework reached a median bootstrapped AUC of nearly 0.96, with a 95% CI of 0.76-1.00. Only CD4+CD45RO+ memory cells were sequenced, in contrast to the original study, which included naive and memory CD4+ and CD8+ populations.

The source material was memory CD4+ T cells from blood. The sequence came from an adult in good health and CMV-seronegative. In this chain, TRBV7-9 is recombined with TRBJ1-2; perhaps TRBD1 is the D gene, with 5 bases matching. The CDR3 corresponds to CASSLWGENGYTF. The DNA sequence is as follows: TGTGCCAGCAGCTTATGGGGGGAGAATGGCTACACCTTC.